The next 8 T cell receptor beta chains were all read from a single sample in a study of T-cell memory formation after mild COVID-19. TCRdb passed the 5' RACE reads through MiXCR, listing each CDR3 protein once. The repertoire holds nearly 110,000 distinct CDR3 sequences, with 15% to 20% as singletons. Specimen: PBMCs or a T cell subset sorted from them (not recorded which). The source of these receptors is an adult woman who had mild COVID-19 (a few samples of this study predate the infection). Cell type and time point are not known.

This clonotype was recorded a few times. The rearrangement links TRBV7-9 to TRBJ2-1, with 12 bases that match TRBD1. The V segment lost 4 bases and the J segment 7 bases; nucleotides outside the gene matches: 5. The CDR3 has 15 residues. Germline V gives CDR1 SEHNR, CDR2 FQNEAQ (reference sequence). CDR3 residues: CASSSRDRGLNEQFF. The CDR3 DNA reads TGTGCCAGCAGCTCCCGGGACAGGGGGCTGAATGAGCAGTTCTTC.

The chain employs TRBV7-6 and TRBJ1-1; 8 bases align to TRBD1. Trimming took 1 base from V and 2 from J; bases not matched to a gene: 9. The CDR3 is made up of 17 amino acids. From germline, CDR1 is SGHVS and CDR2 FNYEAQ. In DNA, the CDR3 is TGTGCCAGCAGCTTAGTCTCTCTGGGGACAGGAAACACTGAAGCTTTCTTT. Amino acid sequence: CASSLVSLGTGNTEAFF. Variable domain in full (rest from reference TRBV7-6 and TRBJ1-1): GAGVSQSPRYKVTKRGQDVALRCDPISGHVSLYWYRQALGQGPEFLTYFNYEAQQDKSGLPNDRFSAERPEGSISTLTIQRTEQRDSAMYRCASSLVSLGTGNTEAFFGQGTRLTVV.

The V gene is TRBV6-6, the J gene TRBJ1-1; D is unclear. V lost 0 bases and J lost 8, with 4 bases in between. The germline CDR1 and CDR2 sequences are MNHNY and SVGAGI (reference sequence). CDR3 size: 11 residues. The CDR3 region has the DNA TGTGCCAGCAGTTACTCCTGGGAAGCTTTCTTT. Its translation is CASSYSWEAFF.

V and J are TRBV20-1 and TRBJ1-6; D remains ambiguous. Trimming pared 3 bases from V and 7 bases from J, leaving 13 bases between. The CDR3 sequence is 14 residues long. Per germline, CDR1 DFQATT and CDR2 SNEGSKA (reference sequence). In DNA, the CDR3 is TGCAGTGCTAGGCCCGGGATCCTGAATTCACCCCTCCACTTT. Encoded protein: CSARPGILNSPLHF.

The chain has TRBV19 and TRBJ1-5; D is possibly TRBD1 (6 bases). Germline CDR1 LNHDA, CDR2 SQIVND (reference sequence). The V gene lost 3 bases and the J gene lost 7 bases, with 16 bases spanning the gap. There are 15 residues in the CDR3. The CDR3 DNA reads TGTGCCAGTAGTATCGGGGGGGCAGGAGAACAGCCCCAGCATTTT. This gives the protein CASSIGGAGEQPQHF. The full variable domain, its missing parts supplied by reference TRBV19 and TRBJ1-5, is DGGITQSPKYLFRKEGQNVTLSCEQNLNHDAMYWYRQDPGQGLRLIYYSQIVNDFQKGDIAEGYSVSREKKESFPLTVTSAQKNPTAFYLCASSIGGAGEQPQHFGDGTRLSIL.

The rearrangement links TRBV7-9 to TRBJ2-1; 7 bases align to TRBD2. The CDR3 length is 15 residues. Germline trimming cut 4 bases from V and 7 bases from J; bases unmatched to any gene: 10. Germline V gene sequence: CDR1 SEHNR, CDR2 FQNEAQ (reference sequence). CDR3 sequence (DNA): TGTGCCAGCAGCTGGATCAAGCGGGGACCGAATGAGCAGTTCTTC. It is translated as CASSWIKRGPNEQFF. The variable domain in full, with the rest retrieved from reference TRBV7-9 and TRBJ2-1, is DTGVSQNPRHKITKRGQNVTFRCDPISEHNRLYWYRQTLGQGPEFLTYFQNEAQLEKSRLLSDRFSAERPKGSFSTLEIQRTEQGDSAMYLCASSWIKRGPNEQFFGPGTRLTVL.

This sequence joins TRBV7-8 and TRBJ1-2; possible D gene TRBD1, 5 bases. CDR3 length equals 13 residues. Germline V lookup: CDR1 SGHVS, CDR2 FQNEAQ. V was clipped by 8 bases and J by 8 bases, with 18 bases between them. CDR3 residues: CASQPGTRGGYTF. CDR3 nucleotide sequence: TGTGCCAGCCAGCCCGGGACCCGAGGAGGCTACACCTTC.

A few counts support this clonotype. The chain uses TRBV7-9 and TRBJ2-7, with a weak D call TRBD1 (5 bases). CDR1 is SEHNR and CDR2 is FQNEAQ in the germline V gene (reference sequence). CDR3 length: 18 residues. V lost 2 bases to trimming and J lost 1 base, with 21 bases between them. The CDR3 region is CASSLSQGTGIRSYEQYF. CDR3 coding DNA: TGTGCCAGCAGCTTATCGCAGGGAACCGGTATTAGGTCCTACGAGCAGTACTTC.